These 29 T cell receptor beta chains came from one sample sequenced in a study of blood T cell repertoires in COVID-19. Here immunoSEQ multiplex PCR was the method, and the copy in TCRdb shows in-frame clones only, minus some. The sample lists around 190,000 clones; more than 70% were seen once. The material sequenced was peripheral blood. These receptors were collected from a human donor in a cohort sampled during active COVID-19.

The V gene is TRBV24-1, the J gene TRBJ2-7, with a possible D match to TRBD1 (6 bases). CDR3 length: 11 amino acids. In germline, CDR1 is KGHDR, CDR2 SFDVKD. V lost 7 bases and J 4 bases, leaving 7 bases between the germline ends. The CDR3 region is CATSQGYEQYF. Here the CDR3 DNA reads TGTGCCACCAGCCAGGGGTACGAGCAGTACTTC.

The chain carries TRBV2 and TRBJ2-7; 11 bases line up with TRBD2. V lost 5 bases to trimming and J lost 0 bases; unmatched junction nucleotides: 3. The CDR3 contains 15 residues. The germline V gene encodes CDR1 SNHLY and CDR2 FYNNEI. CDR3 DNA: TGTGCCAGCAGTTGGGGACTAGCGGCCTCCTACGAGCAGTACTTC. This translates into CASSWGLAASYEQYF.

On this clone: Sequence at one end of the junction differs from germline and may be a read error. The chain employs TRBV28 and TRBJ2-2; 7 bases are a match to TRBD1. The CDR3 contains 18 residues. CDR1 and CDR2 from the germline V gene are MDHEN and SYDVKM. CDR3 residues: CASIPTGRRTSEHRGAVF. CDR3 in DNA: TGTGCCAGCATACCGACAGGGCGGCGGACCAGCGAACACCGGGGAGCTGTTTTT. The full variable domain, rest sourced from reference TRBV28 and TRBJ2-2, is DVKVTQSSRYLVKRTGEKVFLECVQDMDHENMFWYRQDPGLGLRLIYFSYDVKMKEKGDIPEGYSVSREKKERFSLILESASTNQTSMYLCASIPTGRRTSEHRGAVFGEGSRLTVL.

The V call is TRBV5-6, the J call TRBJ1-2, with unresolved D. Per the germline V gene, CDR1 is SGHDT and CDR2 is YYEEEE. The CDR3 totals 14 residues. The germline V and J ends were trimmed by 1 base and 3 bases, with 10 bases remaining between them. The chain's CDR3 is CASSLRGADYGYTF. CDR3 nucleotide sequence: TGTGCCAGCAGCTTGCGAGGAGCCGACTATGGCTACACCTTC.

The chain is built from TRBV24-1 and TRBJ2-1; TRBD2 agrees at 16 bases. With 2 bases clipped from V and 0 bases from J, the junction kept 12 bases outside the gene matches. The CDR3 covers 22 residues. Germline V gives CDR1 KGHDR, CDR2 SFDVKD. CDR3 nucleotides: TGTGCCACCAGTGATTCGAACACCGGGACTAGCGGGAGGGCCCTCTCCTACAATGAGCAGTTCTTC. This gives the protein CATSDSNTGTSGRALSYNEQFF.

V and J are TRBV7-9 and TRBJ2-3, with 13 bases identical to TRBD2. With V trimmed by 4 bases and J by 2 bases, 6 bases remained unmatched. The CDR3 runs 17 residues. Germline-derived CDR1 and CDR2 are SEHNR and FQNEAQ (reference sequence). DNA of the CDR3: TGTGCCAGCAGCTCGAGGACTAGCGGGGGTCCCACAGATACGCAGTATTTT. Translating it yields CASSSRTSGGPTDTQYF.

The genes are TRBV5-1 and TRBJ2-5; TRBD2 might be the D (6 bases). The ends were cut back, 2 bases at V and 1 base at J, with 15 bases in the middle. This CDR3 spans 16 amino acids. Germline values: CDR1 SGHRS, CDR2 YFSETQ. The CDR3 is CASSLSGLTIQETQYF. For the CDR3, the DNA is TGCGCCAGCAGCTTATCTGGACTAACGATCCAAGAGACCCAGTACTTC. Complete variable domain (other parts from reference TRBV5-1 and TRBJ2-5): KAGVTQTPRYLIKTRGQQVTLSCSPISGHRSVSWYQQTPGQGLQFLFEYFSETQRNKGNFPGRFSGRQFSNSRSEMNVSTLELGDSALYLCASSLSGLTIQETQYFGPGTRLLVL.

The V gene is TRBV30, the J gene TRBJ1-2; D is unclear. From germline, CDR1 is GTSNPN and CDR2 SVGIG (reference sequence). The CDR3 consists of 14 residues. Trimming pared 3 bases from V and 5 bases from J, leaving 16 bases between. DNA for the CDR3: TGTGCCTGGAGCAGGCCCCCGACCCTTTATGGCTACACCTTC. This gives the protein CAWSRPPTLYGYTF.

This rearrangement joins TRBV5-5 to TRBJ2-2, with D perhaps TRBD1 (5 bases). CDR1 is SGHKS, CDR2 YYEKEE, per germline (reference sequence). V lost 5 bases, J lost 0 bases, and 11 bases lay in between. This CDR3 is 15 amino acids long. The CDR3 loop reads CASRPGFSNTGELFF. The CDR3 nucleotides are TGTGCCAGCAGGCCAGGGTTTTCGAACACCGGGGAGCTGTTTTTT. Full variable domain (rest looked up from reference TRBV5-5 and TRBJ2-2): DAGVTQSPTHLIKTRGQQVTLRCSPISGHKSVSWYQQVLGQGPQFIFQYYEKEERGRGNFPDRFSARQFPNYSSELNVNALLLGDSALYLCASRPGFSNTGELFFGEGSRLTVL.

The J gene is TRBJ2-1, the V gene TRBV7-9, with a possible D match to TRBD2 (6 bases). This CDR3 contains 14 residues. V gave up 4 bases and J gave up 5 bases, with 12 bases separating them. Germline V gene sequence: CDR1 SEHNR, CDR2 FQNEAQ (reference sequence). CDR3 bases: TGTGCCAGCAGCTCACCTGGGGGGAACAATGAGCAGTTCTTC. As protein: CASSSPGGNNEQFF.

This sequence joins TRBV3-1 (or the pseudogene TRBV3-2) and TRBJ2-7, with 12 bases that match TRBD2. Germline CDR1 reads LGHDT; CDR2 reads YNNKEL (reference sequence). This CDR3 spans 17 amino acids. V lost 1 base and J lost 2; bases outside the gene matches: 6. The chain's CDR3 is CASSQGTSGTRTYEQYF. The CDR3 DNA reads TGTGCCAGCAGCCAAGGGACTAGCGGGACAAGAACCTACGAGCAGTACTTC.

V is TRBV7-2 and J is TRBJ2-3; D unresolved. The CDR3 length is 14 residues. CDR1 is SGHTA and CDR2 is FQGNSA in the germline V gene. V lost 5 bases to trimming and J lost 0 bases, with 9 bases between them. This chain's CDR3 is CASSTSPSTDTQYF. For the CDR3, the DNA is TGTGCCAGCAGCACGAGTCCTAGCACAGATACGCAGTATTTT.

V and J are TRBV21-1 and TRBJ1-2; the DNA was not used to check the table's D call, TRBD1. TRBV21-1 corresponds to a pseudogene. CDR3 length: 15 residues. The CDR3 here is CASSPRDRGHHGYTF. In nucleotides, the CDR3 is TGTGCCAGCAGCCCACGGGACAGGGGGCATCATGGCTACACCTTC.

The chain recombines TRBV5-1 with TRBJ2-7, with 12 bases fitting TRBD1. Germline values: CDR1 SGHRS, CDR2 YFSETQ. Germline trimming cut 4 bases from V and 0 bases from J; bases unmatched to any gene: 5. The CDR3 totals 16 residues. CDR3 in DNA: TGCGCCAGCAGCAAGGGACAGGGGGCCGTCTCCTACGAGCAGTACTTC. Translation gives CASSKGQGAVSYEQYF.

The V and J genes are TRBV6-2 or TRBV6-3 and TRBJ2-1; 7 bases are a match to TRBD2. J was trimmed by 2 bases and V by 8 bases; bases with no gene match: 18. From germline, CDR1 is MNHEY and CDR2 SVGEGT. The CDR3 loop spans 18 amino acids. This CDR3 is CASRFWGYGGGTYNEQFF. DNA for the CDR3: TGTGCCAGCCGTTTCTGGGGCTACGGGGGAGGGACCTACAATGAGCAGTTCTTC.

A remark on this clone: Other DNA sequences in the same sample also yield this CDR3. The chain combines TRBV3-1 (or the pseudogene TRBV3-2) with TRBJ2-7, with a weak D call TRBD1 (5 bases). This CDR3 comprises 13 residues. V dropped 1 base and J dropped 2 bases, with 6 bases sitting between them. Per germline, CDR1 LGHDT and CDR2 YNNKEL (reference sequence). CDR3 loop: CASSQVTAYEQYF. Written as DNA, the CDR3 is TGTGCCAGCAGCCAAGTGACAGCCTACGAGCAGTACTTC.

CDR3 coding DNA: TGTGCCAGCAGCTGGTCTACTAGCACAGATACGCAGTATTTT. Encoded protein: CASSWSTSTDTQYF. This chain joins TRBV7-9 and TRBJ2-3; D uncertain. V lost 4 bases to trimming and J lost 0 bases, with 8 bases between them. The CDR3 consists of 14 residues. Germline V gives CDR1 SEHNR, CDR2 FQNEAQ (reference sequence).

V is TRBV19 and J is TRBJ2-4, with D possibly TRBD1 on 7 matching bases. Per the germline V gene, CDR1 is LNHDA and CDR2 is SQIVND (reference sequence). V lost 7 bases to trimming and J lost 7 bases, with 17 bases between them. The CDR3 length is 14 residues. The CDR3 region is CASTAGQGVNIQYF. CDR3 coding DNA: TGTGCCAGTACCGCGGGGCAGGGGGTCAACATTCAGTACTTC.

The rearrangement joins TRBV3-1 (or the pseudogene TRBV3-2) to TRBJ2-1; 10 bases are a match to TRBD2. V shed 4 bases and J 3 bases; nucleotides not matched to a gene: 15. The CDR3 is 19 residues long. Germline V gives CDR1 LGHDT, CDR2 YNNKEL (reference sequence). The CDR3: CASSPTADTGLASYNEQFF. CDR3 bases: TGTGCCAGCAGCCCCACTGCCGATACGGGACTAGCGAGCTACAATGAGCAGTTCTTC.

The chain carries TRBV5-4 and TRBJ2-7, with D possibly matching TRBD1 (5 bases). Trimming cost V 2 bases and J 5 bases, with 17 bases left between them. The CDR3 runs to 15 residues. Looked up from germline, CDR1 is SGHNT and CDR2 is YYREEE (reference sequence). The CDR3 DNA sequence: TGTGCCAGCAGCTTAAGCAGGGTCCCATCAGACGAGCAGTACTTC. Its translation: CASSLSRVPSDEQYF.

The genes are TRBV2 and TRBJ1-1; D not resolved. The CDR3 runs 12 residues. Germline CDR1 and CDR2: SNHLY and FYNNEI. V lost 5 bases and J 2 bases, leaving 6 bases between the germline ends. CDR3 protein: CASSQFNTEAFF. CDR3 coding DNA: TGTGCCAGCAGTCAATTTAACACTGAAGCTTTCTTT.

The genes are TRBV5-1 and TRBJ2-1, with TRBD2 identical over 7 bases. In germline, CDR1 is SGHRS, CDR2 YFSETQ. V gave up 7 bases and J gave up 5 bases; unmatched junction bases: 12. The CDR3 consists of 15 residues. The CDR3 spells CASRSLSGTNNEQFF. CDR3 nucleotides: TGCGCCAGCCGAAGCCTATCCGGGACTAACAATGAGCAGTTCTTC.

The CDR3 region is CASSELQGFGYTF. The CDR3 DNA is TGTGCCAGCAGTGAATTACAGGGCTTTGGCTACACCTTC. The chain has TRBV2 and TRBJ1-2, with D perhaps TRBD1 (6 bases). Trimming pared 2 bases from V and 7 bases from J, leaving 11 bases between. This CDR3 is built from 13 residues. Per the germline V gene, CDR1 is SNHLY and CDR2 is FYNNEI.

This clone was counted once. In DNA, the CDR3 is TGTGCCAGCAGCGCCCGACAGATTGAGGGGGCCAACGTCCTGACTTTC. Translated: CASSARQIEGANVLTF. The V gene is TRBV7-6, the J gene TRBJ2-6; D possibly corresponds to TRBD1 (5 bases). CDR1 and CDR2 from the germline V gene are SGHVS and FNYEAQ. The CDR3 is 16 amino acids. Trimming took 5 bases from V and 4 from J, leaving 15 bases between them.

The V gene is TRBV5-5, the J gene TRBJ2-7; TRBD1 matches at 10 bases. CDR3 length equals 16 residues. V lost 6 bases to trimming and J lost 4 bases; unmatched junction nucleotides: 13. Germline V CDR1 and CDR2: SGHKS, YYEKEE (reference sequence). The CDR3 nucleotides read TGTGCCAGCACCCTCCAGGAGGGACAGGGGAGGTACGAGCAGTACTTC. The encoded protein is CASTLQEGQGRYEQYF.

The chain links TRBV6-2 or TRBV6-3 to TRBJ2-3, with 11 bases fitting TRBD1. The CDR3 is 15 amino acids. Germline CDR1 MNHEY, CDR2 SVGEGT. Germline trimming cut 4 bases from V and 3 bases from J; bases unmatched to any gene: 3. This chain's CDR3 is CASSSGQGATDTQYF. The CDR3 DNA reads as TGTGCCAGCAGTTCCGGACAGGGGGCAACAGATACGCAGTATTTT.

Notes on this clone: A read error may produce the germline difference seen at one junction end. The chain recombines TRBV3-1 (or the pseudogene TRBV3-2) with TRBJ2-1; 7 bases are shared with TRBD1. Germline V lookup: CDR1 LGHDT, CDR2 YNNKEL (reference sequence). CDR3 length: 13 residues. This CDR3 reads CASSQVLRTGAIF. CDR3 DNA sequence: TGTGCCAGCAGCCAAGTTCTTCGGACAGGAGCCATCTTC.

The chain employs TRBV19 and TRBJ2-1; weak D call: TRBD2 (5 bases). This CDR3 comprises 13 residues. CDR1 is LNHDA, CDR2 SQIVND, per germline (reference sequence). Trimming pared 6 bases from V and 8 bases from J, leaving 14 bases between. The CDR3 nucleotides are TGTGCCAGTAGAACATCGGGGATCCATGAGCAGTTCTTC. Protein product: CASRTSGIHEQFF.

The CDR3 here is CASSGISGSSGELFF. DNA of the CDR3: TGCGCCAGCAGCGGGATTAGCGGGAGCTCCGGGGAGCTGTTTTTT. The genes are TRBV5-1 and TRBJ2-2; 9 nucleotides align to TRBD2. V dropped 4 bases and J dropped 6; count of bases not matched to a gene: 7. CDR3 length: 15 amino acids. CDR1 and CDR2 from the germline V gene are SGHRS and YFSETQ.